What follows describes a single TCR beta chain. It was with random hexamers that about 0.45 to 1 ug RNA was reverse transcribed. The immunoSEQ assay covered 54 Vbeta and 13 Jbeta segments for CDR3. TCRdb processed the immunoSEQ multiplex PCR reads anew with MiXCR; each CDR3 protein has one entry. The sample includes over 350,000 distinct CDR3 sequences, 85% of them seen just once. The sample belongs to a study of CD8 T cells in Susac syndrome. The V end lost 5 bases, the J end lost 4 bases, and 14 bases lay between the germline ends. Germline V gene sequence: CDR1 LNHDA, CDR2 SQIVND (reference sequence). This CDR3 is 14 amino acids long.

Sequenced sample: CD8+ T cells from PBMCs. This TCR was recovered from a human donor with multiple sclerosis. The chain employs TRBV19 and TRBJ1-1; D might be TRBD1 (6 bases). CDR3: CASSGSQGGTEAFF. The CDR3 DNA reads as TGTGCCAGTAGTGGCTCACAGGGAGGCACTGAAGCTTTCTTT.